The T cell receptor (beta chain) under discussion was sequenced for a study of T cells after yellow fever vaccination. V lost 6 bases, J lost 5 bases, and 13 bases lay in between. The CDR3 spans 13 residues. CDR1 and CDR2 (germline): MNHNS, SASEGT. This clonotype was counted only a few times. Its specificity is unknown. The authors made TCR cDNA by 5'RACE template switching, adding a universal primer site and UMIs. TCRdb itself ran the 5' RACE reads through MiXCR, one entry per CDR3 protein. The sample lists 200,000 to 250,000 distinct CDR3 sequences; less than 8.5% were seen once. Regarding the study as a whole: Only a small proportion of the clonotypes turned up in both the CD4 and the CD8 compartments, likely arising from convergent recombination. Faster peaking, at day 5 versus 15, marked a secondary response that was weaker. Abundant contaminating clonotypes from the bulk population could appear in FACS-sorted repertoires.

Sequenced material: CD4+ T cells sorted from PBMCs, taken 15 days after the yellow fever booster vaccination. The chain has TRBV6-1 and TRBJ1-1, with D possibly TRBD1 on 5 matching bases. The clonotype was recovered from a young man who received the YFV17D yellow fever vaccine. Here the CDR3 DNA reads TGTGCCAGCAGCCCACGGGGGGTGACTGAAGCTTTCTTT. It yields the protein CASSPRGVTEAFF.